This T cell receptor beta chain emerged from a study of cytomegalovirus exposure and HLA in healthy donors. Study-wide background: Around 89 million unique TCRs from HLA-typed donors made up an early data release. Study outcomes and limitations: An analysis that was carried out later associated some 17,000 TCR beta sequences with HLA alleles at 0.05 false discovery rate. A few chains linked to CMV were shown in vitro to be specific for CMV antigens.

This PCR relied on a set of 60 Vbeta primers and 13 Jbeta primers. Source study methods: In a later analysis, roughly 86 million unique TCR beta chains included roughly 11 million shared by two or more donors. Assay used: immunoSEQ multiplex PCR; TCRdb lists only in-frame clones, some missing. D and trimming were read from the DNA, whereas the V and J calls and clone size are those reported in that table. The table has 75,000 to 100,000 clones, around 77% seen once; the top ten hold roughly 3%. Regarding this clone: The target antigen is unknown.

Looked up from germline, CDR1 is SGHRS and CDR2 is YFSETQ. Deletions cut 0 bases from V and 6 bases from J, with 12 bases between. This CDR3 is built from 15 residues. Source material: PBMCs. The source is a man aged 40-49 years in good health and CMV-seronegative. This sequence joins TRBV5-1 and TRBJ2-2; D is possibly TRBD1 (5 bases). CDR3 nucleotides: TGCGCCAGCAGCTTGGAAAGGGGCGCGGCCGGGGAGCTGTTTTTT. Translated: CASSLERGAAGELFF.